This record covers a single T cell receptor (beta chain). Its target is unknown. Germline CDR1 reads SGDLS; CDR2 reads YYNGEE. V lost 1 base and J lost 4, with 14 bases in between. CDR3 length: 15 residues. The data belong to a study of cytomegalovirus exposure and HLA in healthy donors. 13 Jbeta primers and 60 Vbeta primers were used for the PCR. The method was immunoSEQ multiplex PCR; TCRdb's version includes in-frame clones alone and lacks a portion of them. The sample has 200,000 to 250,000 clones; 85% to 90% are singletons. General study results and limits: A further, later analysis showed that HLA-associated TCR beta chains (compared with equally common others) were more clonally expanded. Some V segments, TRBV6-2 and TRBV6-3 among them, were indistinguishable and were therefore excluded. In a later analysis, common viral pathogens appeared linked to several of the most significant clusters.

The J gene is TRBJ1-2, the V gene TRBV9; D unclear. The sequencing sample was made of PBMCs. This TCR came from a woman younger than 35 in good health and CMV-seronegative. For the CDR3, the DNA is TGTGCCAGCAGCGTATCCCGGGGTGTCGGCTATGGCTACACCTTC. It codes for CASSVSRGVGYGYTF.